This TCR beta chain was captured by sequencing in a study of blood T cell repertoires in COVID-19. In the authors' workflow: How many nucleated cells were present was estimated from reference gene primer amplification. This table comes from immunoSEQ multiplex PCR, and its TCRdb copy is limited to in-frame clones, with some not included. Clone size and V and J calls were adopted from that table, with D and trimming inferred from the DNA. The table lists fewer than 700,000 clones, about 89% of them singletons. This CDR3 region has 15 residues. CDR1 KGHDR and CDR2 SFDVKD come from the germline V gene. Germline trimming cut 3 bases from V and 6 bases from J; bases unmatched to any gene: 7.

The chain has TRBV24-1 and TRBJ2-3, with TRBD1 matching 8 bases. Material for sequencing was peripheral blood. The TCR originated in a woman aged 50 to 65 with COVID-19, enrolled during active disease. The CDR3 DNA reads TGTGCCACCAGTGATGGGGGACAGGTAGCGGATACGCAGTATTTT. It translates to CATSDGGQVADTQYF.